The next 24 T cell receptor beta chains were all read from a single sample in a study of blood T cell repertoires in COVID-19. The protocol was immunoSEQ multiplex PCR, while the TCRdb copy is restricted to in-frame clones and leaves out a portion. The profile covers almost 250,000 clones, with approximately 86% appearing a single time and about 1.7% taken by the ten largest. Source material: peripheral blood. The source is a woman aged 55-69 years who had recovered from COVID-19.

The V gene is TRBV11-3, the J gene TRBJ2-1; D is ambiguous. Germline values: CDR1 SGHNT, CDR2 YENEEA. This CDR3 has 14 residues. V shed 3 bases and J shed 0 bases, with 6 bases lying between them. The CDR3 region is CASSFDSSYNEQFF. The CDR3 DNA reads as TGTGCCAGCAGCTTCGATAGCTCCTACAATGAGCAGTTCTTC.

The chain carries TRBV20-1 and TRBJ2-5; TRBD2 might be the D (6 bases). The CDR3 covers 14 residues. Germline V gene data show CDR1 as DFQATT and CDR2 as SNEGSKA (reference sequence). Trimming pared 3 bases from V and 5 bases from J, leaving 16 bases between. CDR3 residues: CSASTSPARETQYF. Here the CDR3 DNA reads TGCAGTGCTAGTACTAGCCCCGCCCGCGAGACCCAGTACTTC.

The CDR3 bases are TGTGCCAGCAGTTATTCACGGACTAGAGAAAAACTGTTTTTT. This translates into CASSYSRTREKLFF. The chain is built from TRBV6-5 and TRBJ1-4; D unclear. The CDR3 length is 14 residues. Germline V gene lookup returns CDR1 MNHEY and CDR2 SVGAGI. V gave up 3 bases and J gave up 8 bases, with 13 bases separating them.

The J gene is TRBJ2-2, the V gene TRBV5-4; TRBD1 matches 7 bases. Per germline, CDR1 SGHNT and CDR2 YYREEE (reference sequence). The CDR3 totals 13 residues. The ends lost 9 bases at V and 1 base at J; junction bases unmatched: 3. This chain's CDR3 is CATPGGNTGELFF. CDR3 in DNA: TGTGCCACCCCAGGGGGGAACACCGGGGAGCTGTTTTTT.

V and J are TRBV27 and TRBJ2-7; 10 bases fit TRBD1. Germline CDR1 is MNHEY and CDR2 is SMNVEV (reference sequence). The CDR3 spans 17 residues. V was pared by 1 base and J by 2 bases, with 8 bases of the junction left unmatched. Here the CDR3 reads CASSLWFGTGATYEQYF. Here the CDR3 DNA reads TGTGCCAGCAGTTTATGGTTCGGGACAGGGGCGACCTACGAGCAGTACTTC.

This clone was seen once. The chain recombines TRBV6-5 with TRBJ1-5; D remains ambiguous. The CDR3 spans 13 residues. CDR1 and CDR2 from the germline V gene are MNHEY and SVGAGI. Between the trimmed V and J ends, which lost 8 bases and 0 bases, there was a span of 8 bases. CDR3 bases: TGTGCCAGCCTGAGGAATAGCAATCAGCCCCAGCATTTT. This translates into CASLRNSNQPQHF.

The chain links TRBV12-3 or TRBV12-4 to TRBJ1-5; 7 bases match TRBD1. V gave up 3 bases and J gave up 7 bases; unmatched junction bases: 3. The CDR3 extends over 13 amino acids. DNA for the CDR3: TGTGCCAGCAGTTTGACAGGGAACCAGCCCCAGCATTTT. Translation gives CASSLTGNQPQHF.

CDR3: CASKPTVQETQYF. CDR3 DNA sequence: TGTGCCAGCAAACCAACTGTTCAAGAGACCCAGTACTTC. The rearrangement links TRBV3-1 (or the pseudogene TRBV3-2) to TRBJ2-5; no definite D call. Germline V CDR1 and CDR2: LGHDT, YNNKEL (reference sequence). V was cut by 7 bases and J by 2 bases, with 11 bases left in between. This CDR3 is 13 amino acids long.

The genes are TRBV29-1 and TRBJ2-7; TRBD2 matches 8 bases. CDR1 is SQVTM, CDR2 ANQGSEA, per germline. There are 12 residues in the CDR3. Trimming removed 4 bases from V and 4 bases from J; junction bases left unmatched: 3. CDR3 region: CSVAGGRYEQYF. CDR3 nucleotides: TGCAGCGTTGCGGGGGGGCGATACGAGCAGTACTTC.

CDR3 DNA sequence: TGTGCCATCAGTGAGTGGGCGGGCGGGGAGCTGTTTTTT. Translation gives CAISEWAGGELFF. This chain joins TRBV10-3 and TRBJ2-2, with a weak D call TRBD2 (5 bases). CDR3 length equals 13 residues. The germline V and J ends were trimmed by 1 base and 7 bases, with 7 bases remaining between them. Germline V gene lookup returns CDR1 ENHRY and CDR2 SYGVKD.

The gene calls are TRBV21-1 and TRBJ1-4. TRBV21-1 is a recognized pseudogene. The CDR3 loop spans 16 amino acids. This CDR3 is CASSNTPGRGNEKLFF. The CDR3 nucleotides read TGTGCCAGCAGCAATACGCCAGGGCGGGGGAATGAAAAACTGTTTTTT.

The chain is built from TRBV28 and TRBJ2-7, with a possible D match to TRBD2 (6 bases). The CDR3 loop spans 14 amino acids. V dropped 3 bases and J dropped 4 bases, with 13 bases sitting between them. Germline V gene sequence: CDR1 MDHEN, CDR2 SYDVKM. The CDR3 DNA reads as TGTGCCAGCAGTTTTGCGGAGGGAAAGTACGAGCAGTACTTC. This codes for CASSFAEGKYEQYF.

V usage is TRBV10-1 and J usage is TRBJ1-2; TRBD1 matches 9 bases. CDR1 and CDR2 from the germline V gene are WNHNN and SYGVQD (reference sequence). The CDR3 runs to 17 residues. V lost 6 bases and J lost 3; bases outside the gene matches: 14. For the CDR3, the DNA is TGCGCCAGCAGGAAAGGGACAGGGTCAGTGAAAGACTATGGCTACACCTTC. Translating gives CASRKGTGSVKDYGYTF.

This clone came up once. V is TRBV4-3 and J is TRBJ1-2; tentative D call: TRBD1 (5 bases). CDR1 and CDR2 (germline): LGHNA, YSLEER. V was shortened by 1 base and J by 4 bases, with 13 bases between the two germline ends. The CDR3 contains 15 residues. CDR3 residues: CASSQAQTDSYGYTF. DNA of the CDR3: TGCGCCAGCAGCCAAGCCCAGACAGATAGCTATGGCTACACCTTC.

This chain uses TRBV28 with TRBJ1-1, with D possibly matching TRBD1 (5 bases). The germline V and J ends were trimmed by 11 bases and 7 bases, with 20 bases remaining between them. This CDR3 has 13 amino acids. The germline CDR1 and CDR2 sequences are MDHEN and SYDVKM. The CDR3 DNA follows: TGTGCCGCCTTCGAGGGGCAGGGACTTGAAGCTTTCTTT. Its protein is CAAFEGQGLEAFF.

The J gene is TRBJ2-6, the V gene TRBV6-4, with 8 bases fitting TRBD2. V was clipped by 1 base and J by 6 bases; unmatched bases: 5. There are 16 residues in the CDR3. CDR1 and CDR2 from the germline V gene are MRHNA and SNTAGT. In DNA, the CDR3 is TGTGCCAGCAGTGACTACGGGGGGGCTCCGGCCAACGTCCTGACTTTC. This encodes CASSDYGGAPANVLTF.

This chain connects TRBV12-3 or TRBV12-4 to TRBJ1-2, with D unclear. V lost 2 bases and J 3 bases, leaving 4 bases between the germline ends. This CDR3 spans 12 amino acids. CDR3 sequence: CASSLTDYGYTF. For the CDR3, the DNA is TGTGCCAGCAGTTTAACGGACTATGGCTACACCTTC.

This sequence joins TRBV7-8 and TRBJ2-7, with a possible D match to TRBD1 (6 bases). There are 14 residues in the CDR3. V lost 1 base to trimming and J lost 2 bases, with 9 bases between them. Germline lookup yields CDR1 SGHVS and CDR2 FQNEAQ. This CDR3 is CASSLEQGPYEQYF. In nucleotides, the CDR3 is TGTGCCAGCAGCTTAGAACAGGGTCCCTACGAGCAGTACTTC.

This chain uses TRBV4-2 with TRBJ2-3; the match to TRBD2 covers 12 bases. This CDR3 comprises 17 residues. V lost 2 bases, J lost 2 bases, and 5 bases stayed unmatched. CDR1 and CDR2 (germline): LGHNA, YNFKEQ. The chain's CDR3 is CASSQWTSGAFTDTQYF. The DNA for the CDR3 is TGTGCCAGCAGCCAATGGACTAGCGGGGCCTTCACAGATACGCAGTATTTT.

This chain links TRBV5-4 with TRBJ2-2; TRBD2 agrees at 9 bases. J gave up 1 base and V 0 bases, and 1 base lay outside the gene matches. This CDR3 has 16 amino acids. Per the germline V gene, CDR1 is SGHNT and CDR2 is YYREEE (reference sequence). The CDR3 region has the DNA TGTGCCAGCAGCTTGGAAGCGGGGGGGAACACCGGGGAGCTGTTTTTT. Translated: CASSLEAGGNTGELFF.

This clone was found a few times. This chain connects TRBV4-2 to TRBJ2-6; the D is unclear. The CDR3 totals 15 residues. The V gene lost 1 base and the J gene lost 0 bases, with 4 bases spanning the gap. Germline CDR1 LGHNA, CDR2 YNFKEQ. CDR3 bases: TGTGCCAGCAGCCAAGTCTTCTCTGGGGCCAACGTCCTGACTTTC. This codes for CASSQVFSGANVLTF.

The rearrangement joins TRBV19 to TRBJ2-2; 9 nucleotides match TRBD1. CDR1 LNHDA and CDR2 SQIVND come from the germline V gene (reference sequence). Unmatched junction bases numbered 12, after V lost 5 bases and J lost 2 bases. This CDR3 has 18 amino acids. CDR3 coding DNA: TGTGCCAGTAGTCACTGGGGGGGGACAGGGCATAACACCGGGGAGCTGTTTTTT. It yields the protein CASSHWGGTGHNTGELFF. Using reference TRBV19 and TRBJ2-2 for the parts outside the CDR3, the full variable domain is DGGITQSPKYLFRKEGQNVTLSCEQNLNHDAMYWYRQDPGQGLRLIYYSQIVNDFQKGDIAEGYSVSREKKESFPLTVTSAQKNPTAFYLCASSHWGGTGHNTGELFFGEGSRLTVL.

The CDR3 region is CTSTTGGRQETQYF. The CDR3 coding sequence is TGCACCAGCACCACGGGGGGCCGACAAGAGACCCAGTACTTC. V usage is TRBV1 and J usage is TRBJ2-5; the tabulated D call, TRBD2, remains unverified against the DNA. TRBV1 is noted as a pseudogene. CDR3 length: 14 residues.

This CDR3 is CASSSLGQGPHEQYF. In DNA form, the CDR3 reads TGTGCCAGTAGTAGCCTGGGACAGGGACCCCACGAGCAGTACTTC. The rearrangement uses TRBV19 and TRBJ2-7, with 9 bases matching TRBD1. Germline assignment: CDR1 LNHDA and CDR2 SQIVND (reference sequence). The V and J ends lost 4 bases and 5 bases, in that order; junction bases with no gene match: 9. The length of the CDR3 is 15 residues.